Below, 31 T cell receptor beta chains from the same sample are listed, as sequenced in a study of T cells after yellow fever vaccination. TCRdb passed the 5' RACE reads through MiXCR, listing each CDR3 protein once. The table shows 300,000 to 450,000 distinct CDR3 sequences, with around 8.1% occurring only once. The material was PBMCs, obtained roughly 47 days after the first yellow fever vaccination. The receptors derive from a man between 18 and 35 years old who received the YFV17D yellow fever vaccine.

The chain carries TRBV6-1 and TRBJ1-1; 8 bases are shared with TRBD1. CDR3 length equals 17 residues. J was trimmed by 5 bases and V by 6 bases; bases with no gene match: 17. Germline loops: CDR1 MNHNS, CDR2 SASEGT. The CDR3 bases are TGTGCCAGCAGGAAAACGGGTGGCAGGGGGCTTTGGACTGAAGCTTTCTTT. Translation gives CASRKTGGRGLWTEAFF.

V and J are TRBV7-7 and TRBJ2-7; D remains unclear. Germline V CDR1 and CDR2: SSHAT, FNYEAQ (reference sequence). The CDR3 loop spans 13 amino acids. CDR3 sequence reads: CASSTCIGLGQYV. CDR3 coding DNA: TGTGCTAGCAGCACCTGTATAGGGCTCGGGCAGTACGTC.

This sequence joins TRBV7-2 and TRBJ1-1; 7 bases are shared with TRBD1. Per the germline V gene, CDR1 is SGHTA and CDR2 is FQGNSA. The length of the CDR3 is 19 residues. Losses at the gene ends were 0 bases for V and 0 bases for J; bases not matched to a gene: 13. This CDR3 is CASSLAGGGFRGMNTEAFF. CDR3 sequence (DNA): TGTGCCAGCAGCTTAGCAGGGGGCGGATTTAGGGGGATGAACACTGAAGCTTTCTTT.

The V gene is TRBV7-9, the J gene TRBJ2-3; D remains ambiguous. This CDR3 region has 12 residues. V dropped 2 bases and J dropped 6 bases, with 6 bases sitting between them. Germline-derived CDR1 and CDR2 are SEHNR and FQNEAQ (reference sequence). The CDR3: CASSLSIDTQYF. CDR3 nucleotide sequence: TGTGCCAGCAGCTTAAGTATCGATACGCAGTATTTT.

This clonotype was observed a single time. The chain couples TRBV29-1 to TRBJ2-7; D is perhaps TRBD1 or TRBD2 (7 bases each). The CDR3 runs 13 residues. CDR1 is SQVTM and CDR2 is ANQGSEA in the germline V gene. Trimming pared 5 bases from V and 6 bases from J, leaving 17 bases between. CDR3 coding DNA: TGCAGCGTTCTACGAACAGGGGAGGGCGAGCAGTACGTC. Its translation: CSVLRTGEGEQYV.

This chain joins TRBV5-4 and TRBJ2-7; tentative D call: TRBD2 (6 bases). This CDR3 comprises 13 residues. CDR1 is SGHNT, CDR2 YYREEE, per germline (reference sequence). V was pared by 9 bases and J by 5 bases, with 18 bases between. The CDR3 DNA is TGTGCCATGAGCCCTGACGGGGGAAACGAGCAGTACGTC. Protein: CAMSPDGGNEQYV.

This clonotype was observed a handful of times. A junction end diverges from the germline sequence, so it may reflect a read error. The CDR3 is CASTVSGATYNEQFF. The CDR3 DNA is TGTGCCAGCACCGTAAGCGGGGCCACCTACAATGAGCAGTTCTTC. This chain links TRBV9 with TRBJ2-1, with 7 nucleotides matching TRBD2. The germline CDR1 and CDR2 sequences are SGDLS and YYNGEE. The CDR3 consists of 15 residues.

The V and J genes are TRBV10-3 and TRBJ2-7; tentative D call: TRBD2 (7 bases). Germline CDR1 and CDR2: ENHRY and SYGVKD. CDR3 length equals 15 residues. With 2 bases removed from V and 3 bases from J, the gap between germline ends came to 14 bases. The CDR3 here is CAISEVQGGGYEQYV. The CDR3 DNA reads as TGTGCCATCAGTGAGGTACAGGGAGGGGGCTACGAGCAGTACGTC.

The sample holds a few counts of this clonotype. The chain is built from TRBV6-1 and TRBJ2-7, with D possibly called TRBD1 or TRBD2 (5 bases each). Trimming cost V 6 bases and J 2 bases, with 14 bases left between them. This CDR3 is built from 14 residues. From germline, CDR1 is MNHNS and CDR2 SASEGT. The CDR3 loop is CASSLRQRAYEQYV. The DNA for the CDR3 is TGTGCCAGCAGCCTACGACAGAGGGCCTACGAGCAGTACGTC.

The chain employs TRBV4-3 and TRBJ2-7; TRBD1 agrees at 9 bases. Germline loops: CDR1 LGHNA, CDR2 YSLEER. V lost 3 bases and J lost 4; bases outside the gene matches: 7. The CDR3 totals 15 residues. The CDR3: CASSHYRGLSYEQYF. The CDR3 nucleotides are TGCGCCAGCAGCCACTACAGGGGGCTCTCGTACGAGCAGTACTTC.

The chain couples TRBV7-9 to TRBJ2-3; D gene uncertain. CDR3 length equals 13 residues. V shed 5 bases and J shed 4 bases, with 10 bases lying between them. The germline gives CDR1 SEHNR, CDR2 FQNEAQ (reference sequence). For the CDR3, the DNA is TGTGCCAGCAGCCCCTACAGTGCAGATACGCAGTATTTT. Amino acid sequence: CASSPYSADTQYF.

The chain employs TRBV9 and TRBJ2-5, with D hard to call. The CDR3 is made up of 12 amino acids. The germline V gene has CDR1 SGDLS and CDR2 YYNGEE. The V and J ends lost 0 bases and 4 bases respectively, with 4 bases between them. The CDR3 DNA reads as TGTGCCAGCAGCGTAGACCGAGAGACCCAGTACTTC. The encoded protein is CASSVDRETQYF.

This clonotype was observed a handful of times. The chain combines TRBV19 with TRBJ1-2, with 7 bases that match TRBD1. Germline CDR1 LNHDA, CDR2 SQIVND (reference sequence). V lost 8 bases and J lost 5; bases outside the gene matches: 17. The CDR3 sequence is 16 residues long. This CDR3 reads CASGGNSGQWGYGYTF. The CDR3 DNA is TGTGCCAGTGGGGGCAATTCGGGACAGTGGGGATATGGCTACACCTTC.

The sample holds a few counts of this clonotype. V usage is TRBV28 and J usage is TRBJ2-4, with TRBD2 as a possible D gene (6 bases). Trimming removed 5 bases from V and 3 bases from J, with 14 bases in between. The CDR3 contains 15 residues. CDR1 and CDR2 (germline): MDHEN, SYDVKM. CDR3 bases: TGTGCCAGCAGTGAACGGGGGAGTGTCAAAAACATTCAGTACTTC. Translating gives CASSERGSVKNIQYF.

This clonotype was seen at least ten times. The rearrangement joins TRBV4-1 to TRBJ2-1; no clear D gene. V shed 5 bases and J shed 5 bases, with 10 bases lying between them. Germline CDR1 reads MGHRA; CDR2 reads YSYEKL. The CDR3 sequence is 13 residues long. CDR3 loop: CASSYLGNNEQFF. CDR3 nucleotides: TGCGCCAGCAGCTATCTGGGGAACAATGAGCAGTTCTTC.

This clonotype has more than one count but fewer than ten. The CDR3 protein is CASSLGQGLRDNEQFF. The CDR3 coding sequence is TGTGCCAGCAGCTTGGGACAGGGGCTACGTGATAATGAGCAGTTCTTC. The chain joins TRBV7-3 to TRBJ2-1, with TRBD1 identical over 10 bases. The CDR3 runs to 16 residues. J gave up 7 bases and V 3 bases, and 9 bases lay outside the gene matches. Germline V gene lookup returns CDR1 SGHTA and CDR2 FQGTGA.

This clonotype was seen a few times. V and J are TRBV6-2 or TRBV6-3 and TRBJ2-1, with D perhaps TRBD1 or TRBD2 (6 bases each). Germline V lookup: CDR1 MNHEY, CDR2 SVGEGT. With 2 bases removed from V and 7 bases from J, the gap between germline ends came to 15 bases. The CDR3 extends over 15 amino acids. CDR3 sequence (DNA): TGTGCCAGCAGTTACAGAGGGGGGCCTTGGAATGAGCAGTTCTTC. Its translation: CASSYRGGPWNEQFF.

This clonotype has a handful of counts. This rearrangement joins TRBV6-1 to TRBJ2-4, with TRBD1 identical over 7 bases. The CDR3 covers 15 residues. Germline V CDR1 and CDR2: MNHNS, SASEGT. The V and J ends lost 6 bases and 6 bases, in that order; junction bases with no gene match: 11. Here the CDR3 reads CASRLSGTVGNIQYF. The CDR3 nucleotides read TGTGCCAGCAGATTGTCCGGGACAGTCGGAAACATTCAGTACTTC.

The chain couples TRBV7-2 to TRBJ1-1; D uncertain. V shed 4 bases and J shed 6 bases, with 15 bases lying between them. CDR3 size: 14 residues. Germline assignment: CDR1 SGHTA and CDR2 FQGNSA. CDR3 loop: CASSSWITGSEAFF. The CDR3, as DNA: TGTGCCAGCAGCTCTTGGATCACGGGCTCTGAAGCTTTCTTT.

This clonotype has only a few counts. V and J are TRBV29-1 and TRBJ2-5; possibly TRBD1 or TRBD2 for D (5 bases each). Between the trimmed V and J ends, which lost 2 bases and 3 bases, there was a span of 16 bases. There are 15 residues in the CDR3. Per the germline V gene, CDR1 is SQVTM and CDR2 is ANQGSEA. The CDR3 nucleotides are TGCAGCGTTGAACGAGCCAACCTGGGGGAAGAGACCCAGTACTTC. It yields the protein CSVERANLGEETQYF.

This clonotype has a handful of counts. This rearrangement joins TRBV5-1 to TRBJ2-3, with 8 nucleotides matching TRBD1. J gave up 2 bases and V 10 bases, and 6 bases lay outside the gene matches. Germline lookup yields CDR1 SGHRS and CDR2 YFSETQ. The CDR3 loop spans 13 amino acids. CDR3 coding DNA: TGCGCCGGGAGGACAGGGACCACAGATACGCAGTATTTT. Its translation is CAGRTGTTDTQYF.

The CDR3 protein is CASSAGLAASSYNEQFF. Here the CDR3 DNA reads TGTGCCAGCAGCGCCGGACTAGCGGCGAGCTCCTACAATGAGCAGTTCTTC. V gene TRBV7-2 combines with J gene TRBJ2-1, with 10 bases identical to TRBD2. V shed 5 bases and J 0 bases; nucleotides not matched to a gene: 7. Looked up from germline, CDR1 is SGHTA and CDR2 is FQGNSA. The CDR3 has 17 amino acids.

This clonotype was detected a few times. The rearrangement joins TRBV18 to TRBJ1-1; D is perhaps TRBD1 (6 bases). This CDR3 comprises 16 residues. The V and J ends lost 3 bases and 1 base respectively, with 15 bases between them. The germline CDR1 and CDR2 sequences are KGHSH and LQKENI. CDR3 sequence (DNA): TGTGCCAGCTCACCCTCAGACAGGACTTGGAACACTGAAGCTTTCTTT. It encodes CASSPSDRTWNTEAFF.

The rearrangement links TRBV6-1 to TRBJ1-5, with D perhaps TRBD1 (5 bases). This CDR3 spans 15 amino acids. Germline-derived CDR1 and CDR2 are MNHNS and SASEGT. Trimming pared 3 bases from V and 3 bases from J, leaving 12 bases between. The CDR3 loop reads CASSDQTGLNQPQHF. CDR3 coding DNA: TGTGCCAGCAGTGATCAAACAGGTCTCAATCAGCCCCAGCATTTT.

This clonotype was observed at least ten times. V and J are TRBV20-1 and TRBJ2-3; 11 bases match TRBD2. This CDR3 has 16 residues. After removal of 5 bases from V and 6 bases from J, the junction contained 13 bases not matched to a gene. CDR1 DFQATT and CDR2 SNEGSKA come from the germline V gene (reference sequence). Here the CDR3 DNA reads TGCAGTGCTCCCCAACTAGCGGGGGCGTACGGGGATACGCAGTATTTT. Translation: CSAPQLAGAYGDTQYF.

The chain employs TRBV20-1 and TRBJ2-5; weak D call: TRBD2 (6 bases). The V gene lost 0 bases and the J gene lost 5 bases, with 19 bases spanning the gap. CDR1 is DFQATT and CDR2 is SNEGSKA in the germline V gene (reference sequence). The CDR3 runs to 16 residues. CDR3 protein: CSARDSEFTSYETQYF. CDR3 sequence (DNA): TGCAGTGCTAGAGATTCGGAGTTTACTAGCTACGAGACCCAGTACTTC.

The genes are TRBV5-1 and TRBJ2-1; maybe TRBD2 (5 bases). Looked up from germline, CDR1 is SGHRS and CDR2 is YFSETQ. The CDR3 extends over 15 amino acids. The ends were cut back, 0 bases at V and 8 bases at J, with 15 bases in the middle. The chain's CDR3 is CASSLDAGRLDEQFF. The CDR3 DNA sequence: TGCGCCAGCAGCTTGGACGCGGGCCGGCTAGATGAGCAGTTCTTC.

The table lists this clonotype with a few counts. The chain combines TRBV5-4 with TRBJ2-7; D possibly matches TRBD1 or TRBD2 (5 bases each). The CDR3 spans 13 residues. CDR1 SGHNT and CDR2 YYREEE come from the germline V gene (reference sequence). V was trimmed by 2 bases and J by 2 bases, leaving 8 bases between them. The CDR3 here is CASSFQGAYEQYV. The CDR3 nucleotides are TGTGCCAGCAGCTTCCAGGGAGCCTACGAGCAGTACGTC.

The chain recombines TRBV7-6 with TRBJ2-5; D gene unclear. This CDR3 is built from 14 residues. Germline V CDR1 and CDR2: SGHVS, FNYEAQ. V lost 3 bases and J lost 7, with 15 bases in between. CDR3 amino acids: CASSFNTGGATQYF. The DNA of the CDR3 is TGTGCCAGCAGCTTCAACACGGGTGGCGCGACCCAGTACTTC.

This chain links TRBV15 with TRBJ1-5; D unclear. There are 13 residues in the CDR3. The V and J ends lost 4 bases and 1 base respectively, with 5 bases between them. Germline V CDR1 and CDR2: LNHNV, YYDKDF (reference sequence). DNA for the CDR3: TGTGCCACCAGCATGGCGAGCAATCAGCCCCAGCATTTT. This gives the protein CATSMASNQPQHF.

This clonotype was counted between two and nine times. The chain joins TRBV29-1 to TRBJ1-2; the D is unclear. This CDR3 has 14 residues. V gave up 1 base and J gave up 1 base, with 10 bases separating them. Germline V CDR1 and CDR2: SQVTM, ANQGSEA. CDR3 protein: CSVEGPADNYGYTF. CDR3 bases: TGCAGCGTTGAAGGTCCGGCAGATAACTATGGCTACACCTTC.